This is a list of T cell receptor beta chains from one sample in a study of Ad26.COV2.S vaccination and SARS-CoV-2 variants. Assay: immunoSEQ multiplex PCR; the TCRdb copy retains only in-frame clones and omits some. Of 200,000 to 300,000 clones in the sample, approximately 90% were seen once. The material sequenced was peripheral blood, taken in a trial of Ad26.COV2.S vaccine versus placebo. The receptors originated from a person between 18 and 65 years old who received the Ad26.COV2.S COVID-19 vaccine or a placebo. Both conserved end residues are part of each CDR3. The D gene is left open where the match is weak. Not every row has a clone size; where given, it reads once, few, many or a size class.

clone_size: few; v_call: TRBV19; d_call: .; j_call: TRBJ2-5; cdr3_aa: CASSNREGTQYF; cdr3_nt: TGTGCCAGTAGTAACAGAGAGGGGACCCAGTACTTC
clone_size: few; v_call: TRBV2; d_call: TRBD1; j_call: TRBJ1-5; cdr3_aa: CASSPPGQVNQPQHF; cdr3_nt: TGTGCCAGCAGTCCGCCGGGACAGGTCAATCAGCCCCAGCATTTT
clone_size: .; v_call: TRBV5-1; d_call: .; j_call: TRBJ1-1; cdr3_aa: CASSLLSSNTEAFF; cdr3_nt: TGCGCCAGCAGCTTATTATCTTCGAACACTGAAGCTTTCTTT
clone_size: .; v_call: TRBV5-4; d_call: TRBD1; j_call: TRBJ1-4; cdr3_aa: CASSLSGGERKLFF; cdr3_nt: TGTGCCAGCAGCTTATCAGGGGGCGAGAGGAAACTGTTTTTT
clone_size: once; v_call: TRBV5-4; d_call: TRBD1; j_call: TRBJ2-7; cdr3_aa: CASSRRQGHYEQYF; cdr3_nt: TGTGCCAGCAGCAGGAGACAGGGGCACTACGAGCAGTACTTC
clone_size: .; v_call: TRBV12-3/TRBV12-4; d_call: .; j_call: TRBJ2-1; cdr3_aa: CASSFTNEQFF; cdr3_nt: TGTGCCAGCAGTTTCACTAACGAGCAGTTCTTC
clone_size: .; v_call: TRBV5-1; d_call: TRBD1; j_call: TRBJ1-2; cdr3_aa: CASSPTGQGYGYTF; cdr3_nt: TGCGCCAGCAGCCCCACGGGACAGGGGTATGGCTACACCTTC
clone_size: .; v_call: TRBV5-1; d_call: .; j_call: TRBJ1-4; cdr3_aa: CASSLAGGTGEKLFF; cdr3_nt: TGCGCCAGCAGCTTGGCTGGTGGGACTGGGGAAAAACTGTTTTTT
clone_size: once; v_call: TRBV5-4; d_call: TRBD2; j_call: TRBJ2-5; cdr3_aa: CASSSGLAGGEETQYF; cdr3_nt: TGTGCCAGCAGCTCGGGACTAGCGGGGGGTGAGGAGACCCAGTACTTC
clone_size: .; v_call: TRBV7-9; d_call: .; j_call: TRBJ1-1; cdr3_aa: CASSPTLNTEAFF; cdr3_nt: TGTGCCAGCAGCCCCACGCTGAACACTGAAGCTTTCTTT
clone_size: .; v_call: TRBV9; d_call: .; j_call: TRBJ1-3; cdr3_aa: CASSRTAGNTIYF; cdr3_nt: TGTGCCAGCAGTCGAACCGCGGGAAACACCATATATTTT
clone_size: .; v_call: TRBV19; d_call: TRBD2; j_call: TRBJ2-1; cdr3_aa: CASSLLASAQTEQFF; cdr3_nt: TGTGCCAGTAGTCTACTAGCGTCTGCCCAAACTGAGCAGTTCTTC
clone_size: .; v_call: TRBV6-5; d_call: .; j_call: TRBJ2-3; cdr3_aa: CASRPGYTDTQYF; cdr3_nt: TGTGCCAGCAGACCGGGGTACACAGATACGCAGTATTTT
clone_size: .; v_call: TRBV6-5; d_call: .; j_call: TRBJ1-1; cdr3_aa: CASNSSPGNTEAFF; cdr3_nt: TGTGCCAGCAATTCATCCCCTGGGAACACTGAAGCTTTCTTT
clone_size: .; v_call: TRBV5-1; d_call: .; j_call: TRBJ2-7; cdr3_aa: CASSPVGTTIPYEQYF; cdr3_nt: TGCGCCAGCAGCCCCGTGGGGACAACGATTCCATACGAGCAGTACTTC
clone_size: .; v_call: TRBV5-1; d_call: TRBD1; j_call: TRBJ2-7; cdr3_aa: CASSSKQGALYEQYF; cdr3_nt: TGCGCCAGCAGCTCGAAACAGGGGGCTCTCTACGAGCAGTACTTC
clone_size: .; v_call: TRBV10-3; d_call: .; j_call: TRBJ1-4; cdr3_aa: CAISPVLNEKLFF; cdr3_nt: TGTGCCATCAGCCCGGTACTTAATGAAAAACTGTTTTTT
clone_size: .; v_call: TRBV28; d_call: TRBD2; j_call: TRBJ2-3; cdr3_aa: CASSLPPGLAANTQYF; cdr3_nt: TGTGCCAGCAGTCTCCCACCGGGACTAGCGGCGAATACGCAGTATTTT
clone_size: .; v_call: TRBV6-5; d_call: TRBD2; j_call: TRBJ2-1; cdr3_aa: CASTGRLAGSNEQFF; cdr3_nt: TGTGCCAGCACCGGAAGGCTAGCGGGAAGCAATGAGCAGTTCTTC
clone_size: .; v_call: TRBV9; d_call: .; j_call: TRBJ2-3; cdr3_aa: CASSVGGADTQYF; cdr3_nt: TGTGCCAGCAGCGTGGGGGGCGCAGATACGCAGTATTTT
clone_size: .; v_call: TRBV7-8; d_call: .; j_call: TRBJ2-5; cdr3_aa: CASSPMVVRGQQETQYF; cdr3_nt: TGTGCCAGCAGCCCCATGGTGGTGCGGGGACAACAAGAGACCCAGTACTTC
clone_size: .; v_call: TRBV11-2; d_call: .; j_call: TRBJ1-1; cdr3_aa: CASSLAQGMNTEAFF; cdr3_nt: TGTGCCAGCAGCTTAGCTCAGGGAATGAACACTGAAGCTTTCTTT
clone_size: .; v_call: TRBV30; d_call: .; j_call: TRBJ2-5; cdr3_aa: CAWTMAEGEETQYF; cdr3_nt: TGTGCCTGGACTATGGCAGAGGGGGAAGAGACCCAGTACTTC
clone_size: .; v_call: TRBV30; d_call: TRBD1; j_call: TRBJ2-1; cdr3_aa: CAWSVLQGVVGEQFF; cdr3_nt: TGTGCCTGGAGTGTACTACAGGGGGTAGTCGGTGAGCAGTTCTTC
clone_size: once; v_call: TRBV9; d_call: TRBD1; j_call: TRBJ2-3; cdr3_aa: CASSVLTGAGTQYF; cdr3_nt: TGTGCCAGCAGCGTATTGACAGGGGCAGGTACGCAGTATTTT
clone_size: .; v_call: TRBV27; d_call: .; j_call: TRBJ2-3; cdr3_aa: CASSLSETGRNWQYF; cdr3_nt: TGTGCCAGCAGTTTAAGTGAGACAGGGAGGAATTGGCAGTATTTT
clone_size: once; v_call: TRBV28; d_call: TRBD2; j_call: TRBJ2-7; cdr3_aa: CASSLQRGGLPYEQYF; cdr3_nt: TGTGCCAGCAGTTTACAAAGGGGAGGGTTGCCCTACGAGCAGTACTTC
clone_size: .; v_call: TRBV7-8; d_call: .; j_call: TRBJ2-7; cdr3_aa: CASSSGAGGSYEQYF; cdr3_nt: TGTGCCAGCAGCTCCGGGGCGGGCGGCTCCTACGAGCAGTACTTC
clone_size: .; v_call: TRBV28; d_call: .; j_call: TRBJ1-2; cdr3_aa: CASTLVAGEDYGYTF; cdr3_nt: TGTGCCAGCACCCTAGTTGCAGGGGAGGACTATGGCTACACCTTC
clone_size: .; v_call: TRBV30; d_call: TRBD1; j_call: TRBJ1-1; cdr3_aa: CAWQVTGQAEAFF; cdr3_nt: TGTGCCTGGCAGGTGACAGGGCAGGCTGAAGCTTTCTTT
clone_size: .; v_call: TRBV3-1/TRBV3-2; d_call: .; j_call: TRBJ2-7; cdr3_aa: CASSIDRLGQYF; cdr3_nt: TGTGCCAGCAGCATCGACAGGCTGGGGCAGTACTTC
clone_size: once; v_call: TRBV2; d_call: .; j_call: TRBJ2-5; cdr3_aa: CASSELASQETQYF; cdr3_nt: TGTGCCAGCAGTGAACTAGCCTCCCAAGAGACCCAGTACTTC
clone_size: .; v_call: TRBV18; d_call: .; j_call: TRBJ2-3; cdr3_aa: CASSPPQGRRDTQYF; cdr3_nt: TGTGCCAGCTCACCTCCACAGGGTAGAAGGGATACGCAGTATTTT
clone_size: .; v_call: TRBV6-6; d_call: .; j_call: TRBJ1-3; cdr3_aa: CASRGDGNTIYF; cdr3_nt: TGTGCCAGCAGAGGTGATGGAAACACCATATATTTT
clone_size: .; v_call: TRBV5-1; d_call: .; j_call: TRBJ2-7; cdr3_aa: CASSEATVSGFSYEQYF; cdr3_nt: TGCGCCAGCAGCGAGGCGACCGTATCAGGATTCTCCTACGAGCAGTACTTC
clone_size: .; v_call: TRBV11-3; d_call: .; j_call: TRBJ1-6; cdr3_aa: CASSWGYNSPLHF; cdr3_nt: TGTGCCAGCAGCTGGGGCTATAATTCACCCCTCCACTTT
clone_size: many; v_call: TRBV19; d_call: .; j_call: TRBJ1-5; cdr3_aa: CASTARGGQRYSNQPQHF; cdr3_nt: TGTGCCAGTACTGCCCGGGGAGGCCAGAGGTATAGCAATCAGCCCCAGCATTTT
clone_size: .; v_call: TRBV6-1; d_call: TRBD1; j_call: TRBJ2-7; cdr3_aa: CASSEAGDSYYEQYF; cdr3_nt: TGTGCCAGCAGTGAAGCAGGGGACAGCTACTACGAGCAGTACTTC
clone_size: .; v_call: TRBV28; d_call: .; j_call: TRBJ1-1; cdr3_aa: CANTGEGKISNTEAFF; cdr3_nt: TGTGCCAATACGGGAGAGGGGAAAATATCGAACACTGAAGCTTTCTTT
clone_size: .; v_call: TRBV7-9; d_call: .; j_call: TRBJ2-5; cdr3_aa: CASSLGHGKRSQETQYF; cdr3_nt: TGTGCCAGCAGCTTAGGACATGGAAAAAGATCCCAAGAGACCCAGTACTTC
clone_size: .; v_call: TRBV6-5; d_call: TRBD2; j_call: TRBJ2-3; cdr3_aa: CASSWLLGGGDTQYF; cdr3_nt: TGTGCCAGCAGCTGGTTACTAGGCGGGGGGGATACGCAGTATTTT
clone_size: .; v_call: TRBV19; d_call: .; j_call: TRBJ2-7; cdr3_aa: CASSKTVISYEQYF; cdr3_nt: TGTGCCAGTAGTAAGACAGTGATCTCCTACGAGCAGTACTTC
clone_size: .; v_call: TRBV20-1; d_call: .; j_call: TRBJ1-1; cdr3_aa: CSASWQGRRGTEAFF; cdr3_nt: TGCAGTGCTAGTTGGCAGGGTCGAAGGGGAACTGAAGCTTTCTTT
clone_size: .; v_call: TRBV25-1; d_call: .; j_call: TRBJ2-7; cdr3_aa: CASSDSGGFNEQYF; cdr3_nt: TGTGCCAGCAGTGATTCCGGAGGGTTCAACGAGCAGTACTTC
clone_size: .; v_call: TRBV5-1; d_call: .; j_call: TRBJ2-2; cdr3_aa: CASSRGEHTGELFF; cdr3_nt: TGCGCCAGCAGCCGAGGGGAGCACACCGGGGAGCTGTTTTTT
clone_size: .; v_call: TRBV6-1; d_call: TRBD2; j_call: TRBJ2-2; cdr3_aa: CASSERVAGNTGELFF; cdr3_nt: TGTGCCAGCAGTGAGAGAGTAGCGGGGAACACCGGGGAGCTGTTTTTT
clone_size: .; v_call: TRBV7-7; d_call: .; j_call: TRBJ2-2; cdr3_aa: CASSSLGIATGELFF; cdr3_nt: TGTGCTAGCAGCTCCTTAGGGATTGCCACCGGGGAGCTGTTTTTT
clone_size: .; v_call: TRBV15; d_call: .; j_call: TRBJ1-2; cdr3_aa: CATSRDRTAYGYTF; cdr3_nt: TGTGCCACCAGCAGAGATAGGACAGCCTATGGCTACACCTTC
clone_size: .; v_call: TRBV6-5; d_call: TRBD1; j_call: TRBJ2-7; cdr3_aa: CASSPGTGTYF; cdr3_nt: TGTGCCAGCAGCCCGGGGACAGGGACGTACTTC
clone_size: .; v_call: TRBV7-2; d_call: .; j_call: TRBJ2-1; cdr3_aa: CASSLGPSESNEQFF; cdr3_nt: TGTGCCAGCAGCTTAGGGCCCTCAGAAAGCAATGAGCAGTTCTTC
clone_size: .; v_call: TRBV4-3; d_call: .; j_call: TRBJ1-6; cdr3_aa: CASSQRGLGFSDSPLHF; cdr3_nt: TGCGCCAGCAGCCAGAGGGGCCTGGGGTTTTCGGATTCACCCCTCCACTTT
clone_size: .; v_call: TRBV5-1; d_call: TRBD2; j_call: TRBJ2-3; cdr3_aa: CASSSPSGVSTDTQYF; cdr3_nt: TGCGCCAGCAGCTCACCTAGCGGGGTCAGCACAGATACGCAGTATTTT